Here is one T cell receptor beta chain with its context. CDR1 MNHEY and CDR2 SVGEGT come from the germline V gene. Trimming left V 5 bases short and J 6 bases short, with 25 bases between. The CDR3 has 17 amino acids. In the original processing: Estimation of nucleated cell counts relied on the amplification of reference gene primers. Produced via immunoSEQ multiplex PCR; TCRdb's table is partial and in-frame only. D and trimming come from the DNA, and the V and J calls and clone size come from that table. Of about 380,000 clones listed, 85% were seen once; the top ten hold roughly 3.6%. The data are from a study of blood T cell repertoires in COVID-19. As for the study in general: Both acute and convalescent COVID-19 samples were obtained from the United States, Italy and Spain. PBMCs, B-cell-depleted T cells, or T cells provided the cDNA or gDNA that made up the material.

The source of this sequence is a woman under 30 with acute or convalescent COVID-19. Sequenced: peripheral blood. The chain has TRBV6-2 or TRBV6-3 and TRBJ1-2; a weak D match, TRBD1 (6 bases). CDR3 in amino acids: CASSRPITGKSTDGYTF. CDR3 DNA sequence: TGTGCCAGCAGTAGGCCTATCACAGGGAAATCCACAGATGGCTACACCTTC.